This T cell receptor beta chain was recorded in a study of CD8+ T cells in alopecia areata. Sample treatment: oral pan-JAK inhibitor, 5-10 mg twice daily. TCR sequencing used cDNA made by reverse transcription of extracted RNA. The data were produced by immunoSEQ multiplex PCR, yet TCRdb's version contains in-frame clones alone and is incomplete. In the table there are about 210,000 clones, roughly 66% of which are singletons. Germline CDR1 reads MGHDK; CDR2 reads SYGVNS. The germline V and J ends were trimmed by 1 base and 4 bases, with 10 bases remaining between them. This CDR3 is built from 15 residues.

The V and J genes are TRBV25-1 and TRBJ2-2; D may be TRBD1 (6 bases). The source of this sequence is a human donor with alopecia areata. The sequenced sample was CD4+ T cells sorted from blood, obtained at week 44, from a patient treated with tofacitinib. CDR3 region: CASSESIGGTGELFF. The CDR3 bases are TGTGCCAGCAGTGAATCAATAGGGGGCACCGGGGAGCTGTTTTTT.